This T cell receptor beta chain was captured by sequencing in a study of blood T cell repertoires in COVID-19. About the research overall: Samples taken during acute and convalescent COVID-19 were collected in the United States, Italy and Spain. Sources were T cells, B-cell-depleted T cells, or PBMCs; the material itself was cDNA or gDNA.

Germline CDR1 is MNHEY and CDR2 is SMNVEV (reference sequence). Trimming took off 5 bases at V and 0 bases at J, with 13 bases between the two ends. This CDR3 has 15 residues. In the authors' workflow: Amplification of reference gene primers was used by the study to estimate nucleated cell counts. Repertoires were generated with immunoSEQ multiplex PCR, while TCRdb's copy carries only in-frame clones and drops some. V, J and clone size were drawn from that table, and D and trimming were deduced from the DNA. The sample includes 130,000 or so clones, around 79% of them seen just once. The sequenced sample consisted of peripheral blood. The receptor was isolated from a woman in her 70s with COVID-19, enrolled during active disease. The J gene is TRBJ1-1, the V gene TRBV27; D remains unclear. The CDR3 spells CASSPGLALNTEAFF. CDR3 bases: TGTGCCAGCAGTCCCGGGTTGGCATTGAACACTGAAGCTTTCTTT.